A selection of T cell receptor beta chains follows, all from one sample in a study of technical replicates of blood from four donors. Assay used: immunoSEQ multiplex PCR; TCRdb lists only in-frame clones, some missing. The repertoire holds more than 75,000 clones, with just under 95% as singletons. Sequenced: T cells isolated from PBMCs. The receptors originated from a human donor in good health. CDR3s include the opening cysteine and the closing phenylalanine or tryptophan. D genes are given only for firm matches. Only some rows state a clone size, as once, few, many or a class for expanded clones.

J gene: TRBJ2-5; V gene: TRBV15; D gene: TRBD2; clone size: once; CDR3 protein: CATSDSGRAGETQYF; CDR3 DNA: TGTGCCACCAGCGATAGCGGGAGGGCGGGAGAGACCCAGTACTTC
J gene: TRBJ1-2; V gene: TRBV5-1; D gene: TRBD1; clone size: -; CDR3 protein: CASSPDRVSYGYTF; CDR3 DNA: TGCGCCAGCAGCCCAGACAGGGTTTCCTATGGCTACACCTTC
J gene: TRBJ2-1; V gene: TRBV27; D gene: -; clone size: -; CDR3 protein: CASNPTGMRGYSTYNEQFF; CDR3 DNA: TGTGCCAGCAATCCAACCGGGATGCGGGGCTACTCGACCTACAATGAGCAGTTCTTC
J gene: TRBJ2-7; V gene: TRBV7-9; D gene: TRBD1; clone size: -; CDR3 protein: CASSFWDRGPEQYF; CDR3 DNA: TGTGCCAGCAGCTTCTGGGATAGGGGGCCCGAGCAGTACTTC
J gene: TRBJ2-1; V gene: TRBV4-1; D gene: -; clone size: once; CDR3 protein: CASSQADFLASGEQFF; CDR3 DNA: TGCGCCAGCAGCCAAGCCGACTTCCTAGCGTCAGGAGAGCAGTTCTTC
J gene: TRBJ1-3; V gene: TRBV9; D gene: -; clone size: -; CDR3 protein: CASSSRGDLSGNTIYF; CDR3 DNA: TGTGCCAGCAGCTCACGCGGGGATCTTTCTGGAAACACCATATATTTT
J gene: TRBJ2-1; V gene: TRBV29-1; D gene: TRBD1; clone size: once; CDR3 protein: CSVSRDRGFHEQFF; CDR3 DNA: TGCAGCGTTAGCCGGGACAGGGGCTTCCATGAGCAGTTCTTC
J gene: TRBJ1-4; V gene: TRBV18; D gene: -; clone size: -; CDR3 protein: CASSPSGGNEKLFF; CDR3 DNA: TGTGCCAGCTCACCAAGCGGGGGTAATGAAAAACTGTTTTTT
J gene: TRBJ1-1; V gene: TRBV29-1; D gene: TRBD1; clone size: once; CDR3 protein: CSVEPGQGGEAFF; CDR3 DNA: TGCAGCGTTGAGCCGGGACAGGGGGGTGAAGCTTTCTTT
J gene: TRBJ2-5; V gene: TRBV11-2; D gene: TRBD1; clone size: -; CDR3 protein: CASSPGGQETQYF; CDR3 DNA: TGTGCCAGCAGCCCAGGGGGTCAAGAGACCCAGTACTTC
J gene: TRBJ2-1; V gene: TRBV18; D gene: -; clone size: -; CDR3 protein: CASSLARYNEQFF; CDR3 DNA: TGTGCCAGCTCCTTAGCAAGGTACAATGAGCAGTTCTTC
J gene: TRBJ2-6; V gene: TRBV27; D gene: TRBD1; clone size: -; CDR3 protein: CASSKAGGSSGANVLTF; CDR3 DNA: TGTGCCAGCAGTAAAGCAGGGGGAAGCTCTGGGGCCAACGTCCTGACTTTC
J gene: TRBJ1-2; V gene: TRBV11-2; D gene: -; clone size: -; CDR3 protein: CASSLVGQVVDTF; CDR3 DNA: TGTGCCAGCAGCTTAGTTGGCCAGGTGGTAGACACCTTC
J gene: TRBJ1-1; V gene: TRBV6-6; D gene: TRBD1; clone size: -; CDR3 protein: CASSFPGTGEVPEAFF; CDR3 DNA: TGTGCCAGCAGTTTCCCGGGGACAGGGGAAGTCCCTGAAGCTTTCTTT
J gene: TRBJ1-2; V gene: TRBV28; D gene: -; clone size: -; CDR3 protein: CASSDLGSIYGYTF; CDR3 DNA: TGTGCCAGCAGCGACTTGGGGAGCATCTATGGCTACACCTTC
J gene: TRBJ2-3; V gene: TRBV7-9; D gene: TRBD1; clone size: -; CDR3 protein: CASRRKGGLPRDTQYF; CDR3 DNA: TGTGCCAGCAGGCGGAAAGGGGGCCTACCAAGGGATACGCAGTATTTT
J gene: TRBJ1-2; V gene: TRBV27; D gene: -; clone size: -; CDR3 protein: CASSPNRVGYGYTF; CDR3 DNA: TGTGCCAGCAGTCCCAACAGGGTCGGGTATGGCTACACCTTC
J gene: TRBJ2-3; V gene: TRBV11-3; D gene: -; clone size: -; CDR3 protein: CASSLALSTDTQYF; CDR3 DNA: TGTGCCAGCAGCCTAGCCCTAAGCACAGATACGCAGTATTTT
J gene: TRBJ2-2; V gene: TRBV6-5; D gene: -; clone size: -; CDR3 protein: CASSLKGVGTGELFF; CDR3 DNA: TGTGCCAGCAGCCTAAAGGGGGTCGGGACCGGGGAGCTGTTTTTT
J gene: TRBJ1-2; V gene: TRBV5-4; D gene: TRBD1; clone size: -; CDR3 protein: CASIVQGAHGYTF; CDR3 DNA: TGTGCCAGCATTGTACAGGGGGCGCATGGCTACACCTTC
J gene: TRBJ2-7; V gene: TRBV27; D gene: -; clone size: -; CDR3 protein: CASSPSISYEQYF; CDR3 DNA: TGTGCCAGCAGTCCATCCATCTCCTACGAGCAGTACTTC
J gene: TRBJ1-5; V gene: TRBV5-4; D gene: TRBD1; clone size: -; CDR3 protein: CASSRGQGEGPQHF; CDR3 DNA: TGTGCCAGCAGCCGGGGACAGGGGGAAGGGCCCCAGCATTTT
J gene: TRBJ1-1; V gene: TRBV6-1; D gene: -; clone size: once; CDR3 protein: CASSEGGSLRNTEAFF; CDR3 DNA: TGTGCCAGCAGTGAAGGTGGCAGTCTCAGGAACACTGAAGCTTTCTTT
J gene: TRBJ1-5; V gene: TRBV4-1; D gene: -; clone size: -; CDR3 protein: CASSPREALQPQHF; CDR3 DNA: TGCGCCAGCAGCCCGAGGGAGGCGCTTCAGCCCCAGCATTTT
J gene: TRBJ2-7; V gene: TRBV5-6; D gene: TRBD1; clone size: once; CDR3 protein: CASTGTGEYEQYF; CDR3 DNA: TGTGCCAGCACCGGGACAGGAGAGTACGAGCAGTACTTC
J gene: TRBJ1-1; V gene: TRBV6-5; D gene: TRBD1; clone size: -; CDR3 protein: CASRLQGAETEAFF; CDR3 DNA: TGTGCCAGCAGATTACAGGGGGCAGAAACTGAAGCTTTCTTT
J gene: TRBJ2-7; V gene: TRBV6-5; D gene: TRBD2; clone size: once; CDR3 protein: CASSYLGRASYEQYF; CDR3 DNA: TGTGCCAGCAGTTACCTTGGGAGGGCCTCCTACGAGCAGTACTTC
J gene: TRBJ1-4; V gene: TRBV27; D gene: -; clone size: once; CDR3 protein: CASSYQDAGEKLFF; CDR3 DNA: TGTGCCAGCAGTTACCAGGATGCAGGTGAAAAACTGTTTTTT
J gene: TRBJ2-1; V gene: TRBV7-7; D gene: TRBD2; clone size: -; CDR3 protein: CASSPPGLAGFNEQFF; CDR3 DNA: TGTGCTAGCAGCCCCCCGGGGCTAGCGGGCTTCAATGAGCAGTTCTTC